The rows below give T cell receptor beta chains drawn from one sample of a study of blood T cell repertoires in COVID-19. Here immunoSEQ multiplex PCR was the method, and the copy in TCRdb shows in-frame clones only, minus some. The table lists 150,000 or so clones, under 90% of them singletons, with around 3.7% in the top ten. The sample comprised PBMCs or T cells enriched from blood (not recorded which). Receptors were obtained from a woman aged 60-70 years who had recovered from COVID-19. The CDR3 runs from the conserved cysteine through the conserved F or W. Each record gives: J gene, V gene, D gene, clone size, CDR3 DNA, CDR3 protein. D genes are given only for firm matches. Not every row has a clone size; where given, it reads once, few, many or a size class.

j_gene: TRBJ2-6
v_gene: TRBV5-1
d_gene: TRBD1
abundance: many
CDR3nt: TGCGCCAGCAGCGCCAGGGGGCTAGACGGGGCCAACGTCCTGACTTTC
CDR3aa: CASSARGLDGANVLTF

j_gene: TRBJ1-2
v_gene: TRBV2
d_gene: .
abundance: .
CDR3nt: TGTGCCAGCAGTGAAGCCTCGGGGTCTAACTATGGCTACACCTTC
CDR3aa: CASSEASGSNYGYTF

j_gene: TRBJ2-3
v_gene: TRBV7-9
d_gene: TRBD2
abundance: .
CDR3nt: TGTGCCAGCAGCCCGAGACTAGCGGGGGGGATATCAGATACGCAGTATTTT
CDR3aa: CASSPRLAGGISDTQYF

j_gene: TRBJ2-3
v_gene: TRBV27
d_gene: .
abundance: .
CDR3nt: TGTGCCAGCAAACTTGGGGGGGGCCTTAGCACAGATACGCAGTATTTT
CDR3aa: CASKLGGGLSTDTQYF

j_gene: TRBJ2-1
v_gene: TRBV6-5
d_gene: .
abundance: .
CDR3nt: TGTGCCAGCAGCGCCCCAGGAAATGAGCAGTTCTTC
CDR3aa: CASSAPGNEQFF

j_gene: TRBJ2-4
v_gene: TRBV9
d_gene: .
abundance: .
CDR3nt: TGTGCCAGCAGCATAGCCGAGACAGGTTCCAAAAACATTCAGTACTTC
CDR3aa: CASSIAETGSKNIQYF

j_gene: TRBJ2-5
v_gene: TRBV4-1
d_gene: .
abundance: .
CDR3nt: TGCGCCAGCAGCCAAAAACAGGGGGTTGAGACTAGCGGCCAAGAGACCCAGTACTTC
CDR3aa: CASSQKQGVETSGQETQYF

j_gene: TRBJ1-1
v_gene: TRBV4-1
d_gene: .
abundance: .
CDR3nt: TGCGCCAGCAGCGTGCGGGCGTTAAACACTGAAGCTTTCTTT
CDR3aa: CASSVRALNTEAFF

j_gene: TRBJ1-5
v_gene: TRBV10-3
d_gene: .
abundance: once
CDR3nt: TGTGCCACCCACCGGGAGACCAATCAGCCCCAGCATTTT
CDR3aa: CATHRETNQPQHF

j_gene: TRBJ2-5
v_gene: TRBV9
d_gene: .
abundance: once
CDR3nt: TGTGCCAGCAGCGTAGGTTCAGGGGTTTCCGAGACCCAGTACTTC
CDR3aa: CASSVGSGVSETQYF

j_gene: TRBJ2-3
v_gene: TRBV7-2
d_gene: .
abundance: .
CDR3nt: TGTGCCAGCAGCTTAGGCAGCGTAGCGGTCCCAGATACGCAGTATTTT
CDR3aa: CASSLGSVAVPDTQYF

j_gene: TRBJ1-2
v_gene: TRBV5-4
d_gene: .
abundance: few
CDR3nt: TGTGCCAGCAGCTGGGGGGACTATGGCTACACCTTC
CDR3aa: CASSWGDYGYTF

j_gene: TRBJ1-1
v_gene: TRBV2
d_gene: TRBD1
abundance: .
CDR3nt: TGTGCCAGCAGTGAAGCAGGCAGGGGGAGCACTGAAGCTTTCTTT
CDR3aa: CASSEAGRGSTEAFF

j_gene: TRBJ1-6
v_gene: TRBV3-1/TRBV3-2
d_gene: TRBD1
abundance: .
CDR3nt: TGTGCCAGCAGCCTCGCCGGGACAGGGGGAGGGTCACCCCTCCACTTT
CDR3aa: CASSLAGTGGGSPLHF

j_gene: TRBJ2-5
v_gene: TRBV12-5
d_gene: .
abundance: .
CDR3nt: TGTGCTAGTGGTGGAAACAGGTACCAAGAGACCCAGTACTTC
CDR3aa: CASGGNRYQETQYF

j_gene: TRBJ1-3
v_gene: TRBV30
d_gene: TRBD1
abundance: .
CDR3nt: TGTGCCTGGAGTGTTAAAACCGGGACAGCCCTAGGCTACACCATATATTTT
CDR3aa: CAWSVKTGTALGYTIYF

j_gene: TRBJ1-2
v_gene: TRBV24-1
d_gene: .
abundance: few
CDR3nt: TGTGCCACCAGTGACCTAGAAGATGGCTACACCTTC
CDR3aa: CATSDLEDGYTF

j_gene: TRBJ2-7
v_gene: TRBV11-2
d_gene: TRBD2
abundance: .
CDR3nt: TGTGCCAGCAGCTTGAATTTTGCTAGCGGGAGTTCCTCCTACGAGCAGTACTTC
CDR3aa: CASSLNFASGSSSYEQYF

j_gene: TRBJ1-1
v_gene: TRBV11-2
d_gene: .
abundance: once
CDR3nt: TGTGCCAGCAGCATTGGAGTGGCGGGGGGCAGGAACACTGAAGCTTTCTTT
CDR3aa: CASSIGVAGGRNTEAFF

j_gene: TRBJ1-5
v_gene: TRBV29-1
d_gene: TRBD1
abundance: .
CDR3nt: TGCAGCGTTGCGGCAGGGGGGAGCAATCAGCCCCAGCATTTT
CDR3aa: CSVAAGGSNQPQHF

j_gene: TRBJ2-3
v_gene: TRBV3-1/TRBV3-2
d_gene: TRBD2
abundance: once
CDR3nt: TGTGCCAGCAGCCAAGGGGCTAGCGGGGGTATAGATACGCAGTATTTT
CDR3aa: CASSQGASGGIDTQYF

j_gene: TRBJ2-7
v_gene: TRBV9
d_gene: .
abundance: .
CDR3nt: TGTGCCAGCAGCGTAGGACTAGGGTCCTACGAGCAGTACTTC
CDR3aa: CASSVGLGSYEQYF

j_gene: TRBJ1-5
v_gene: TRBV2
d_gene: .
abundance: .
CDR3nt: TGTGCCAGCAGTGGACAGAGAGATCAGCCCCAGCATTTT
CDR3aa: CASSGQRDQPQHF

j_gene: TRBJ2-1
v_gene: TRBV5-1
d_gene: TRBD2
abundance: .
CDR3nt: TGCGCCAGCAGCCCGACATCCCTAGCGGGGGGGGACAATGAGCAGTTCTTC
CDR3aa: CASSPTSLAGGDNEQFF

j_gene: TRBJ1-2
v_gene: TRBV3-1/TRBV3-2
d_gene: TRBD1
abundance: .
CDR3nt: TGTGCCAGCAGCCCGGATTTTAGGGACAGGGATGGCTACACCTTC
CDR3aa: CASSPDFRDRDGYTF

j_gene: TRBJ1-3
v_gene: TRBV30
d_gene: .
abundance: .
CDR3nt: TGTGCCTGGAGTGCCAGTCGCTCTGGAAACACCATATATTTT
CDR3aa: CAWSASRSGNTIYF

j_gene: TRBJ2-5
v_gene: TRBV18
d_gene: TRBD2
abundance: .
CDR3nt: TGTGCCAGCTCGGGGGGGACCGAGGTGGCGCGAGAGACCCAGTACTTC
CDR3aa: CASSGGTEVARETQYF

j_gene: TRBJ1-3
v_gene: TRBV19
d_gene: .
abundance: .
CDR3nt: TGTGCCAGTAGTACAGGGGCCAATACCGGAAACACCATATATTTT
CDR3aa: CASSTGANTGNTIYF

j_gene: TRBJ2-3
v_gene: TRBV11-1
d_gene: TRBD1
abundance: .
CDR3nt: TGTGCCAGCAGCTCCAACAGGGGAGCAGATACGCAGTATTTT
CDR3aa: CASSSNRGADTQYF

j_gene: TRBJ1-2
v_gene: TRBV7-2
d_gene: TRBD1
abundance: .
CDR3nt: TGTGCCAGCAGCCCACGTCGGAAGGCAGGGGGTGATGGCTACACCTTC
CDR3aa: CASSPRRKAGGDGYTF

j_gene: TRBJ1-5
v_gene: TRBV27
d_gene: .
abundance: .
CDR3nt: TGTGCCAGCAGTTTATCCCCCCCGTTCAATCAGCCCCAGCATTTT
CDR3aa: CASSLSPPFNQPQHF